A selection of T cell receptor beta chains follows, all from one sample in a study of early T cells in non-severe SARS-CoV-2 infection. TCRdb redid the calling of the 5' RACE reads with MiXCR, one entry per CDR3 protein. The table includes over 15,000 distinct CDR3 sequences, more than 4.5% detected once. Source material: whole blood. The origin of the receptors is an adult who was a healthcare worker with PCR-confirmed SARS-CoV-2 infection or an uninfected control (not recorded which). The CDR3 runs from the conserved cysteine through the conserved F or W. The D gene is left open where the match is weak. A clone size is listed for some rows: how often the clone was seen (once, few, many), or a class if it is expanded.

>TRBV5-1|-|medium-sized|TRBJ1-5|14
CASSPGGQNQPQHF
>TRBV11-2|TRBD1|few|TRBJ2-1|17
CASSLGGRQGARNEQFF
>TRBV12-3/TRBV12-4|TRBD2|many|TRBJ2-1|18
CASSFALAGDRSYNEQFF
>TRBV9|TRBD1|many|TRBJ1-2|14
CASSVGGQEYGYTF
>TRBV5-1|-|few|TRBJ2-2|16
CASSIREPAGTGELFF
>TRBV20-1|TRBD1|many|TRBJ1-1|13
CSAQDRGQTEAFF
>TRBV10-1|TRBD1|many|TRBJ1-4|12
CASSEDRGELFF
>TRBV30|-|-|TRBJ2-3|15
CAWSLEAGYTDTQYF
>TRBV10-3|TRBD1|many|TRBJ1-1|13
CAITWTGFGEAFF
>TRBV9|-|many|TRBJ1-6|15
CASSVGRGGNSPLHF
>TRBV24-1|-|-|TRBJ2-3|14
CATSEPIPEDTQYF
>TRBV19|TRBD2|medium-sized|TRBJ2-1|15
CASSIAGLAGGEQFF
>TRBV20-1|-|many|TRBJ2-7|10
CSAREYEQYF
>TRBV20-1|-|many|TRBJ1-1|13
CSAEGLAGTEAFF
>TRBV20-1|-|few|TRBJ2-3|16
CSPKRQGVLFTDTQYF